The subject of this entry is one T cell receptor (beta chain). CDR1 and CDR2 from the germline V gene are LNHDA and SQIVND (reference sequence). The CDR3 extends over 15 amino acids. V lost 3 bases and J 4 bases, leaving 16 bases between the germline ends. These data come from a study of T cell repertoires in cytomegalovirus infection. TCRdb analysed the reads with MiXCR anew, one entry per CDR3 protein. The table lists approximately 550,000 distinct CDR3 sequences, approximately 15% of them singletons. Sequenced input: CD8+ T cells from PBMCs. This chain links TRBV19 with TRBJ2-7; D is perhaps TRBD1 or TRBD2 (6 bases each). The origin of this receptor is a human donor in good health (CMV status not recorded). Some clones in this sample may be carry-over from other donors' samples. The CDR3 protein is CASSIGQGGIYEQYF. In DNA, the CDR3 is TGTGCCAGTAGTATTGGGCAAGGGGGGATATACGAGCAGTACTTC.